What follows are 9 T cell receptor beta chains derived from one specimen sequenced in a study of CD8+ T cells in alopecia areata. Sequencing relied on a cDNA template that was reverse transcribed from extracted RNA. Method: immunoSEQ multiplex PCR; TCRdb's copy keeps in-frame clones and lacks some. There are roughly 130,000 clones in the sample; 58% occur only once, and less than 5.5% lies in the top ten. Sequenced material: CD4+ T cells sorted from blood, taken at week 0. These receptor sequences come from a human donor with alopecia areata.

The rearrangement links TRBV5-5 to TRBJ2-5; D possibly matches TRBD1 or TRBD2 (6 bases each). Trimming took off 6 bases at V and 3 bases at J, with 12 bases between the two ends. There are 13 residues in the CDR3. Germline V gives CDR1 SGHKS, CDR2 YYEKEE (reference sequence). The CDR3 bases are TGTGCCAGCAAGACTAGGGGGAAAGAGACCCAGTACTTC. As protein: CASKTRGKETQYF.

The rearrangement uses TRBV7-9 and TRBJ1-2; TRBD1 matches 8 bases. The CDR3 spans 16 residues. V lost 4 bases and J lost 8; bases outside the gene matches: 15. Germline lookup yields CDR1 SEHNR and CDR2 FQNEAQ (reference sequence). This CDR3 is CASSSDRDRSWRGYTF. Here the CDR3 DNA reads TGTGCCAGCAGCTCAGACCGGGACAGGTCCTGGCGAGGCTACACCTTC.

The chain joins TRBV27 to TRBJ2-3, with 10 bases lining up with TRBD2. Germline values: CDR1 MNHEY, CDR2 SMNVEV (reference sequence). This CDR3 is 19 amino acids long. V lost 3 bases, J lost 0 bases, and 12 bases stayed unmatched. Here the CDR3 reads CASSFSQRTSGSSTDTQYF. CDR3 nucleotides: TGTGCCAGCAGTTTTTCACAACGGACTAGCGGATCTAGCACAGATACGCAGTATTTT.

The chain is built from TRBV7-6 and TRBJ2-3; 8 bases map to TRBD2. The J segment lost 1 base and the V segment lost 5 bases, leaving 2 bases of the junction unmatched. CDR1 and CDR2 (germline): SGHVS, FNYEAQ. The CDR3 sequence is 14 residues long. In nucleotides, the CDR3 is TGTGCCAGCAGCGTGACTAGCGGCACAGATACGCAGTATTTT. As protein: CASSVTSGTDTQYF.

The CDR3 here is CASSVQGTGLEPQHF. The CDR3 nucleotides read TGTGCCAGCAGCGTGCAGGGGACAGGCCTTGAGCCCCAGCATTTT. The J gene is TRBJ1-5, the V gene TRBV7-8, with 8 bases that match TRBD1. V gave up 5 bases and J gave up 8 bases; unmatched junction bases: 11. The CDR3 is made up of 15 amino acids. Germline CDR1 and CDR2: SGHVS and FQNEAQ.

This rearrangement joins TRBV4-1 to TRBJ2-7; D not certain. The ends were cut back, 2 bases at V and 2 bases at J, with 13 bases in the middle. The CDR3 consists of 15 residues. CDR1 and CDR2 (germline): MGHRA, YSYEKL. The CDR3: CASSQTAAATYEQYF. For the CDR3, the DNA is TGCGCCAGCAGCCAAACGGCCGCAGCCACCTACGAGCAGTACTTC.

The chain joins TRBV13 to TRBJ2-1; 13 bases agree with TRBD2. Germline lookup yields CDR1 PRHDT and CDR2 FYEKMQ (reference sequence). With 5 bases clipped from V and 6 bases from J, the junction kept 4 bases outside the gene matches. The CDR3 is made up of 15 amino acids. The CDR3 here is CASSGGLAGVNEQFF. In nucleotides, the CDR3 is TGTGCCAGCAGCGGCGGACTAGCGGGAGTCAATGAGCAGTTCTTC.

The CDR3 sequence is CASSLQGGEQYF. In DNA form, the CDR3 reads TGCGCCAGCAGCTTACAGGGCGGCGAGCAGTACTTC. The chain combines TRBV5-1 with TRBJ2-7; possibly TRBD1 for D (6 bases). V shed 2 bases and J shed 6 bases, with 9 bases lying between them. The CDR3 loop spans 12 amino acids. Germline V lookup: CDR1 SGHRS, CDR2 YFSETQ.

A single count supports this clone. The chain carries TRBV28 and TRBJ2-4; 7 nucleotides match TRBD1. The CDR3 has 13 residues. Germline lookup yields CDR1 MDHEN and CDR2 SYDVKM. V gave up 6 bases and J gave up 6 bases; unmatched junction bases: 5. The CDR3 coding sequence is TGTGCCAGCAGCCACAGGGGCTCAAACATTCAGTACTTC. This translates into CASSHRGSNIQYF. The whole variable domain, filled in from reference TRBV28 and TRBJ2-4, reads DVKVTQSSRYLVKRTGEKVFLECVQDMDHENMFWYRQDPGLGLRLIYFSYDVKMKEKGDIPEGYSVSREKKERFSLILESASTNQTSMYLCASSHRGSNIQYFGAGTRLSVL.